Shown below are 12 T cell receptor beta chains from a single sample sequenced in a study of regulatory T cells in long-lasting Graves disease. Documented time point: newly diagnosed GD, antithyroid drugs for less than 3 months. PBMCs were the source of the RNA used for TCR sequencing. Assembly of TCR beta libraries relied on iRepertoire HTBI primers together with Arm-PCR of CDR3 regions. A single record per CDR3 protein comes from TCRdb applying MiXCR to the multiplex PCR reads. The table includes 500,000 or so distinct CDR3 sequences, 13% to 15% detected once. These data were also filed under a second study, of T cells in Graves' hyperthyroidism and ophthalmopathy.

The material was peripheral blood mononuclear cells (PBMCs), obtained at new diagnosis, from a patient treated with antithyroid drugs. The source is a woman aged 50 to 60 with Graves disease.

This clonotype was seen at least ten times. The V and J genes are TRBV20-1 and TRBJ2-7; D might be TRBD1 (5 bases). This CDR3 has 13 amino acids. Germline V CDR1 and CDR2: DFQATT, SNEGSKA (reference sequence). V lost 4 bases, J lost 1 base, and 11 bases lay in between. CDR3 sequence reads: CSATDTASYEQYF. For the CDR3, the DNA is TGCAGTGCTACGGACACCGCTTCCTACGAGCAGTACTTC.

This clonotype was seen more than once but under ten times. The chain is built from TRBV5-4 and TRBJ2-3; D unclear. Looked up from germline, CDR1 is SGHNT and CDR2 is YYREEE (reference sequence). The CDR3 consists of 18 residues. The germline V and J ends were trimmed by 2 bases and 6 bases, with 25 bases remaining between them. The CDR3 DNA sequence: TGTGCCAGCAGCTTCCGCCCGCGTGGCAGCTCTGTGACGGATACGCAGTATTTT. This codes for CASSFRPRGSSVTDTQYF.

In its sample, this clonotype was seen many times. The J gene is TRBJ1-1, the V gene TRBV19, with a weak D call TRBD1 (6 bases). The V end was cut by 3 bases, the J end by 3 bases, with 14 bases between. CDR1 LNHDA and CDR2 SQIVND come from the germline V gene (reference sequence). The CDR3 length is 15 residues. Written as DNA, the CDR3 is TGTGCCAGTAGTATTGGGGGGCAAACGGACACTGAAGCTTTCTTT. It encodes CASSIGGQTDTEAFF.

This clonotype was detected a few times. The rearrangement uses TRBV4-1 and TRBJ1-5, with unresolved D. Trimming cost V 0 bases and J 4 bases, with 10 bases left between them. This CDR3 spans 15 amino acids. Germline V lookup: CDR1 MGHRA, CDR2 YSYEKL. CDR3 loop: CASSQDAWVNQPQHF. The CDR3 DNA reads TGCGCCAGCAGCCAAGATGCGTGGGTGAATCAGCCCCAGCATTTT.

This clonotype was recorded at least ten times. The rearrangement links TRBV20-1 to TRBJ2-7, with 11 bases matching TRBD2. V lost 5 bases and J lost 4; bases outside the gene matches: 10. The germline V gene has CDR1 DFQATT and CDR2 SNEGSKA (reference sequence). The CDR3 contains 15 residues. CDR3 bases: TGCAGTGCTCGTTATAGCGGGAGGGCCGAATACGAGCAGTACTTC. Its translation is CSARYSGRAEYEQYF.

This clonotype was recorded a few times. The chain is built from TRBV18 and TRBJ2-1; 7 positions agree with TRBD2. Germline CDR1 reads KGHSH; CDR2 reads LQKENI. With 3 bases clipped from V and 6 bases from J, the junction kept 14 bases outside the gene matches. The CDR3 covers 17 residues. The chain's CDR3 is CASSPFGAGERGNEQFF. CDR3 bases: TGTGCCAGCTCACCCTTCGGCGCGGGAGAGAGGGGCAATGAGCAGTTCTTC. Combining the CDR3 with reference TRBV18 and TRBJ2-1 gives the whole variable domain NAGVMQNPRHLVRRRGQEARLRCSPMKGHSHVYWYRQLPEEGLKFMVYLQKENIIDESGMPKERFSAEFPKEGPSILRIQQVVRGDSAAYFCASSPFGAGERGNEQFFGPGTRLTVL.

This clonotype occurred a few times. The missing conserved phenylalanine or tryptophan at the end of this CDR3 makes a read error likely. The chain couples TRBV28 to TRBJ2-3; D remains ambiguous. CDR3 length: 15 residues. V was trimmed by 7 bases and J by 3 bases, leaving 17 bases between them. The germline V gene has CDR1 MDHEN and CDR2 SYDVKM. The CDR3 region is CASTPEGFKTDTQYL. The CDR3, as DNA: TGTGCCAGCACTCCCGAAGGGTTCAAGACAGATACGCAGTATTTG.

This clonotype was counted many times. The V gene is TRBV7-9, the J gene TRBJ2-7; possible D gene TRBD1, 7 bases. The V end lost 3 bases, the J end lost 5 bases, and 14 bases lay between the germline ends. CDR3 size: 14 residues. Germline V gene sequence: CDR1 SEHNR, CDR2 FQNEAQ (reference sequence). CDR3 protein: CASSFSTGEDEQYF. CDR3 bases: TGTGCCAGCAGCTTTTCAACAGGGGAGGACGAGCAGTACTTC. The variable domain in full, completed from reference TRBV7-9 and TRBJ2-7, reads DTGVSQNPRHKITKRGQNVTFRCDPISEHNRLYWYRQTLGQGPEFLTYFQNEAQLEKSRLLSDRFSAERPKGSFSTLEIQRTEQGDSAMYLCASSFSTGEDEQYFGPGTRLTVT.

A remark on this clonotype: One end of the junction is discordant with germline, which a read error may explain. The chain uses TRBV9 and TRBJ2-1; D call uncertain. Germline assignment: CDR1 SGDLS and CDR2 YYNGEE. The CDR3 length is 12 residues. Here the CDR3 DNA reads TGTGCCAGCAGCCCCGGTTACAATGGGCAGTTCTTC. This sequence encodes CASSPGYNGQFF.

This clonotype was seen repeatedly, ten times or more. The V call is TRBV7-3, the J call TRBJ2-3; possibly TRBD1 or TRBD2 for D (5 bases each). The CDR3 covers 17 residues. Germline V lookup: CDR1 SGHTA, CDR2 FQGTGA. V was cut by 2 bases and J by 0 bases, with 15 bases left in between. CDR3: CASSLFGGTGSTDTQYF. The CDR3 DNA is TGTGCCAGCAGCTTATTTGGAGGTACAGGTAGCACAGATACGCAGTATTTT.

Written as DNA, the CDR3 is TGCAGTGCTAGCTGGCGGGAGGGCCTTGAGCAGTTCTTC. Translated: CSASWREGLEQFF. The chain is built from TRBV20-1 and TRBJ2-1, with TRBD2 matching over 9 bases. The CDR3 loop spans 13 amino acids. Germline V gene data show CDR1 as DFQATT and CDR2 as SNEGSKA (reference sequence). The ends lost 3 bases at V and 9 bases at J; junction bases unmatched: 6.

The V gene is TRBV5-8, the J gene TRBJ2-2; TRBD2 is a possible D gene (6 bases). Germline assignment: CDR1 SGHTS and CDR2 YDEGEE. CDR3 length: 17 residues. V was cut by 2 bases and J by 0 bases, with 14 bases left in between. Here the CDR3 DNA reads TGTGCCAGCAGCTTCGGCCGGGGGTACGCGAACACCGGGGAGCTGTTTTTT. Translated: CASSFGRGYANTGELFF.